Listed below are T cell receptor beta chains from one sample, sequenced in a study of blood T cell repertoires in COVID-19. TCRdb's copy holds only in-frame clones and misses some; the assay was immunoSEQ multiplex PCR. The sample yields 250,000 or so clones, around 88% seen once. Sequenced input: peripheral blood. Every receptor here comes from a man older than 75 with acute or convalescent COVID-19. CDR3s include the opening cysteine and the closing phenylalanine or tryptophan. A D gene is named only where the DNA matches it firmly. Expanded clones are given a class, and other clones once, few, many or no size at all.

size	V	J	D	DNA	CDR3
.	TRBV10-2	TRBJ2-5	.	TGCGCCAGCAGCGTTGAAGAGACCCAGTACTTC	CASSVEETQYF
.	TRBV9	TRBJ1-6	.	TGTGCCAGCAGCGGAGGGGGAGAGGGCGGAACTAATTCACCCCTCCACTTT	CASSGGGEGGTNSPLHF
.	TRBV28	TRBJ1-6	.	TGTGCCAGTCTTGGGGGGGCGGGCAATTCACCCCTCCACTTT	CASLGGAGNSPLHF
.	TRBV19	TRBJ2-7	.	TGTGCCAGTAGTATGACAGGCCGCACCTACGAGCAGTACTTC	CASSMTGRTYEQYF
.	TRBV5-4	TRBJ1-1	.	TGTGCCAGCTCCGGGAACACTGAAGCTTTCTTT	CASSGNTEAFF
.	TRBV19	TRBJ2-1	.	TGTGCCAGTAGTATGGACAACTACAATGAGCAGTTCTTC	CASSMDNYNEQFF
.	TRBV6-4	TRBJ2-1	TRBD2	TGTGCCAGCAGTGACTCGGGACTAGCGGGAGGTCGGCAGTTCTTC	CASSDSGLAGGRQFF
.	TRBV29-1	TRBJ1-2	TRBD1	TGCAGCGTTGCGTCGACAGGGAACTATGGCTACACCTTC	CSVASTGNYGYTF
.	TRBV3-1/TRBV3-2	TRBJ2-7	.	TGTGCCAGCAGCCAAGATAAGTCCGGGAAGCAGTACTTC	CASSQDKSGKQYF
once	TRBV18	TRBJ2-1	TRBD1	TGTGCCAGCTCACAAGCCTTTCGACAGGGCAATACTGAGCAGTTCTTC	CASSQAFRQGNTEQFF
.	TRBV9	TRBJ1-2	.	TGTGCCAGCAGCGTTACAGTGTCCTATGGCTACACCTTC	CASSVTVSYGYTF
once	TRBV19	TRBJ1-5	.	TGTGCCAGTAGTCCAGACGGACTACAGCCCCAGCATTTT	CASSPDGLQPQHF
.	TRBV7-2	TRBJ2-2	.	TGTGCCAGCAGCGCCTACCGAACCGGGGAGCTGTTTTTT	CASSAYRTGELFF
.	TRBV18	TRBJ2-1	TRBD1	TGTGCCAGCTCACCTCGGACAGGGAAGTACAATGAGCAGTTCTTC	CASSPRTGKYNEQFF
.	TRBV6-6	TRBJ1-1	.	TGTGCCAGCACCCCCGTTGGGGAGATGGCTTTCTTT	CASTPVGEMAFF
.	TRBV7-9	TRBJ2-1	.	TGTGCCAGCAGCTTAGATCCGGCCTACAATGAGCAGTTCTTC	CASSLDPAYNEQFF
.	TRBV6-6	TRBJ2-7	.	TGTGCCAGCAGTTACCCAGGAACCCTCTCCTACGAGCAGTACTTC	CASSYPGTLSYEQYF
.	TRBV6-2/TRBV6-3	TRBJ1-2	.	TGTGCCAGCAGTTTTGCAGGGCGCGGCTACACCTTC	CASSFAGRGYTF
.	TRBV7-2	TRBJ2-1	TRBD2	TGTGCCAGTAAGTCAAGTGGGGGGGACTACAATGAGCAGTTCTTC	CASKSSGGDYNEQFF
.	TRBV18	TRBJ2-2	.	TGTGCCAGCTCACCCGTGGGCCAGGGAGGCACCGGGGAGCTGTTTTTT	CASSPVGQGGTGELFF
.	TRBV28	TRBJ2-1	TRBD2	TGTGCCAGCAGGAGGACTAGCCTTGTTTACAATGAGCAGTTCTTC	CASRRTSLVYNEQFF
.	TRBV7-2	TRBJ2-7	TRBD2	TGTGCCAGCAGCTTAACCCCTAGCGGGGGAACCACCTACGAGCAGTACTTC	CASSLTPSGGTTYEQYF
.	TRBV19	TRBJ1-5	.	TGTGCCAGTAGTATTTTAGATCAGCCCCAGCATTTT	CASSILDQPQHF
.	TRBV28	TRBJ2-7	.	TGTGCCAGCAGTTTAGGGACCGTGTGGAGGGCCCCCGAGCAGTACTTC	CASSLGTVWRAPEQYF
.	TRBV11-1	TRBJ2-1	TRBD1	TGTGCCAGCAGCAAGGGACAGGGCTCCTACAATGAGCAGTTCTTC	CASSKGQGSYNEQFF
.	TRBV28	TRBJ1-2	.	TGTGCCAGCAGTTTGGGGAGGGCCAACTATGGCTACACCTTC	CASSLGRANYGYTF
.	TRBV5-1	TRBJ2-7	.	TGCGCCAGCAGCTTAAGGAGGTCGTCCTACGAGCAGTACTTC	CASSLRRSSYEQYF
.	TRBV7-3	TRBJ1-1	.	TGTGCCAGCAGCCAGCCGGGGATCAACACTGAAGCTTTCTTT	CASSQPGINTEAFF
.	TRBV4-3	TRBJ1-1	.	TGCGCCAGCAGCCAGGAGAATAAGCTGAACACTGAAGCTTTCTTT	CASSQENKLNTEAFF
once	TRBV7-9	TRBJ2-7	TRBD1	TGTGCCAGCAGCGTGACAGGGTCAAGCTCCTACGAGCAGTACTTC	CASSVTGSSSYEQYF
.	TRBV5-5	TRBJ2-3	.	TGTGCCAGCTTCCGGGACAATCCTAGCACAGATACGCAGTATTTT	CASFRDNPSTDTQYF
few	TRBV19	TRBJ1-1	.	TGTGCCAGTAGTATGACGACAGGTGTTGGATTGAACACTGAAGCTTTCTTT	CASSMTTGVGLNTEAFF
.	TRBV6-6	TRBJ2-1	TRBD2	TGTGCCAGCAGTTACGAAAGGACTAGCGGGTCGAATGAGCAGTTCTTC	CASSYERTSGSNEQFF
.	TRBV7-2	TRBJ2-5	.	TGTGCCAGCAGCTTAGATAGCAGTGGGGGGGAGACCCAGTACTTC	CASSLDSSGGETQYF
.	TRBV5-1	TRBJ2-1	TRBD2	TGCGCCAGCAGCTTAATTCTAGCGGGAGGGGATGAGCAGTTCTTC	CASSLILAGGDEQFF
.	TRBV7-8	TRBJ2-7	TRBD1	TGTGCCAGCAGCTTAGCTAGGACAGGGGACTACGAGCAGTACTTC	CASSLARTGDYEQYF
.	TRBV5-1	TRBJ1-6	TRBD1	TGCGCCAGCAGCCCCGACGGACAGGGGAGAAATTCACCCCTCCACTTT	CASSPDGQGRNSPLHF